This TCR beta chain was found in a study of regulatory T cells in long-lasting Graves disease. Relying on iRepertoire HTBI primers and Arm-PCR of CDR3 regions, the team built TCR beta libraries. Per the original data handling: Across all samples, about 60 TRBV segments and 15 or so TRBJ segments were identified. In TCRdb, the multiplex PCR reads were re-called with MiXCR into one record per CDR3 protein. The V and J calls reflect TCRdb's pipeline rather than the authors' work. The repertoire includes more than 300,000 distinct CDR3 sequences, less than 20% of them detected once, and 20% to 25% sits in the top ten. Time point reported: newly diagnosed GD, antithyroid drugs for less than 3 months. PBMCs provided the RNA from which the TCR library was made. Germline values: CDR1 SGHDT, CDR2 YYEEEE. This CDR3 is built from 17 residues. The junction had 13 bases not matched to a gene; V was cut back by 4 bases and J by 1 base.

General study points: Researchers reported studying only peripheral blood, not thyroid tissue. The study found TRBV28, TRBJ1-2 and TRBJ2-5 favored in persistent disease.

This clonotype was observed at least ten times. Its target is unknown. The genes are TRBV5-6 and TRBJ1-1; 7 bases are shared with TRBD1. This TCR derives from a female donor with Graves disease. This specimen consisted of peripheral blood mononuclear cells (PBMCs), obtained at new diagnosis, from a patient treated with antithyroid drugs. The CDR3 bases are TGTGCCAGCAGCAAGATACAACAGGGGATTAAGAACACTGAAGCTTTCTTT. Its translation is CASSKIQQGIKNTEAFF.